One sample yielded the 15 T cell receptor beta chains listed below, sequenced in a study of shared T cell receptors in the human thymus. Data came from immunoSEQ multiplex PCR; TCRdb stores just in-frame clones and leaves some out. The sample records some 760,000 clones, roughly 85% being singletons. These records were also assigned to another study, of human thymus T cells.

Sequencing used thymocytes. The source of these receptors is a girl younger than two with a congenital heart defect.

The chain couples TRBV7-8 to TRBJ2-2; D possibly corresponds to TRBD1 (7 bases). The CDR3 loop spans 18 amino acids. CDR1 is SGHVS and CDR2 is FQNEAQ in the germline V gene. The germline V and J ends were trimmed by 4 bases and 6 bases, with 24 bases remaining between them. DNA for the CDR3: TGTGCCAGCAGCTCCCCCCAGGATGGAGGGGGCTATGCCGGGGAGCTGTTTTTT. It is translated as CASSSPQDGGGYAGELFF.

The CDR3 nucleotides are TGTGCCAGCAGCGTAGACGGTCTCCAAGAGACCCAGTACTTC. This gives the protein CASSVDGLQETQYF. This sequence joins TRBV9 and TRBJ2-5; no reliable D call. V was cut by 0 bases and J by 1 base, with 7 bases left in between. The CDR3 contains 14 residues. Looked up from germline, CDR1 is SGDLS and CDR2 is YYNGEE.

This chain links TRBV5-8 with TRBJ1-6; unclear D gene. CDR3 length: 12 residues. V lost 3 bases to trimming and J lost 4 bases, with 2 bases between them. Per the germline V gene, CDR1 is SGHTS and CDR2 is YDEGEE. CDR3 nucleotide sequence: TGTGCCAGCAGCTCTTATAATTCACCCCTCCACTTT. This gives the protein CASSSYNSPLHF.

This clone occurred once. The V gene is TRBV5-8, the J gene TRBJ2-7; D remains unclear. CDR1 is SGHTS, CDR2 YDEGEE, per germline. This CDR3 spans 11 amino acids. The ends were cut back, 4 bases at V and 6 bases at J, with 8 bases in the middle. CDR3 sequence (DNA): TGTGCCAGCAGCGATCGGTCCGAGCAGTACTTC. Translated, it gives CASSDRSEQYF.

The V call is TRBV7-4, the J call TRBJ1-1; 8 nucleotides line up with TRBD1. CDR3 length equals 15 residues. Per germline, CDR1 SGHVT and CDR2 SQSDAQ. V lost 1 base and J lost 5; bases outside the gene matches: 6. The CDR3 region is CASSLEVDRGTEAFF. The CDR3 DNA follows: TGTGCCAGCAGCTTAGAAGTCGACAGGGGAACTGAAGCTTTCTTT.

The gene calls are TRBV28 and TRBJ1-4; D gene ambiguous. With 3 bases removed from V and 3 bases from J, the gap between germline ends came to 14 bases. Germline values: CDR1 MDHEN, CDR2 SYDVKM. The CDR3 contains 16 residues. The CDR3 reads CASSFSPRGSNEKLFF. The CDR3 DNA is TGTGCCAGCAGTTTCTCCCCGCGCGGGTCTAATGAAAAACTGTTTTTT.

The CDR3 here is CASSNPGQGSGELFF. The CDR3 nucleotides are TGTGCCAGTAGTAATCCGGGACAGGGCTCCGGGGAGCTGTTTTTT. The rearrangement links TRBV19 to TRBJ2-2; 9 bases match TRBD1. The CDR3 runs 15 residues. The ends lost 4 bases at V and 6 bases at J; junction bases unmatched: 6. Germline V gene data show CDR1 as LNHDA and CDR2 as SQIVND (reference sequence).

The chain employs TRBV25-1 and TRBJ1-3; 7 bases are a match to TRBD1. The germline CDR1 and CDR2 sequences are MGHDK and SYGVNS. The CDR3 covers 17 residues. J lost 0 bases, V lost 0 bases, and 5 bases had no gene match. The CDR3 protein is CASSEYPDRASGNTIYF. CDR3 coding DNA: TGTGCCAGCAGTGAATACCCCGACAGGGCCTCTGGAAACACCATATATTTT.

In its sample, this clone was seen once. This chain uses TRBV15 with TRBJ2-5; maybe TRBD2 (5 bases). V lost 0 bases, J lost 5 bases, and 10 bases lay in between. CDR3 length: 14 residues. CDR1 and CDR2 from the germline V gene are LNHNV and YYDKDF (reference sequence). The CDR3 DNA sequence: TGTGCCACCAGCAGAGATGTCGGGGTCGAGACCCAGTACTTC. It encodes CATSRDVGVETQYF.

The chain uses TRBV9 and TRBJ2-5; no reliable D call. Trimming took 5 bases from V and 0 from J, leaving 11 bases between them. CDR1 SGDLS and CDR2 YYNGEE come from the germline V gene. The CDR3 length is 14 residues. As DNA, the CDR3 is TGTGCCAGCAGTAAAACACCGTACCAAGAGACCCAGTACTTC. Protein product: CASSKTPYQETQYF.

The chain is built from TRBV6-1 and TRBJ2-3, with 8 positions matching TRBD2. The CDR3 runs 16 residues. The V gene end was trimmed by 2 bases and the J gene end by 4 bases; junction bases not matched to a gene: 8. Germline CDR1 MNHNS, CDR2 SASEGT. The CDR3 bases are TGTGCCAGCAGTGAAACCGGGGGGGCCTACCCAGATACGCAGTATTTT. Protein: CASSETGGAYPDTQYF.

This sequence joins TRBV10-3 and TRBJ1-1; 7 bases match TRBD1. The CDR3 is 15 amino acids. CDR1 ENHRY and CDR2 SYGVKD come from the germline V gene. V was clipped by 9 bases and J by 0 bases; unmatched bases: 10. The CDR3 loop reads CAMTLTGLMNTEAFF. CDR3 sequence (DNA): TGTGCCATGACTTTGACAGGGCTCATGAACACTGAAGCTTTCTTT.

The rearrangement uses TRBV7-3 and TRBJ1-2; TRBD1 agrees at 9 bases. CDR1 is SGHTA, CDR2 FQGTGA, per germline. The V and J ends lost 6 bases and 5 bases, in that order; junction bases with no gene match: 7. The CDR3 length is 14 residues. CDR3 residues: CASRKDRGAYGYTF. The CDR3 nucleotides read TGTGCCAGCAGAAAGGACAGGGGCGCTTATGGCTACACCTTC.

This clone was seen once. This chain's CDR3 is CASSAFGQTTNEKLFF. CDR3 bases: TGTGCCAGCAGTGCCTTCGGACAGACAACTAATGAAAAACTGTTTTTT. The rearrangement uses TRBV25-1 and TRBJ1-4; D possibly corresponds to TRBD1 (6 bases). Trimming removed 4 bases at V and 0 bases at J, with 12 bases between. CDR1 MGHDK and CDR2 SYGVNS come from the germline V gene. This CDR3 is 16 amino acids long.

The rearrangement joins TRBV4-3 to TRBJ2-7, with 8 bases identical to TRBD1. This CDR3 has 16 amino acids. Germline V CDR1 and CDR2: LGHNA, YSLEER. J was trimmed by 6 bases and V by 2 bases; bases with no gene match: 12. The CDR3 sequence is CASSQHLRDRCSEQYF. CDR3 bases: TGCGCCAGCAGCCAACACCTCCGGGACAGGTGCTCCGAGCAGTACTTC.